The clone carrying this TCR beta chain was detected only a few times. What it recognizes is unknown. The data were obtained in a study of response to subunit inactivated influenza vaccine. Study-wide results and limits: The study's authors posited that every seasonal influenza vaccination enlists few new T cells.

Germline lookup yields CDR1 SEHNR and CDR2 FQNEAQ (reference sequence). This CDR3 has 15 amino acids. V was pared by 4 bases and J by 1 base, with 6 bases of the junction left unmatched. One entry per CDR3 protein, called by TCRdb with MiXCR from the RT-PCR reads. The table records 450,000 to 700,000 distinct CDR3 sequences, roughly 15% of them present only once. The rearrangement links TRBV7-9 to TRBJ2-7; 8 positions agree with TRBD2. The sequenced sample was PBMCs from blood, obtained about 13 days after vaccination. This clonotype originated in a man in his fifties who received an inactivated influenza vaccine. CDR3 amino acids: CASSSSGGRSYEQYF. In nucleotides, the CDR3 is TGTGCCAGCAGCTCCTCTGGCGGGAGGTCCTACGAGCAGTACTTC.